This TCR beta chain came from a study of cytomegalovirus exposure and HLA in healthy donors. The wider study: The study placed about 86% of its approximately 430 genotyped donors in the Caucasian-associated ancestry cluster. Points from the study as a whole: Links to common viral pathogens appeared, in a later analysis, for several of the most significant clusters. Looking again later, the authors saw that most CMV-associated TCR beta chains seemed HLA-restricted.

In germline, CDR1 is SNHLY, CDR2 FYNNEI. This CDR3 spans 13 amino acids. V lost 7 bases to trimming and J lost 7 bases; unmatched junction nucleotides: 6. Vbeta (60) and Jbeta (13) primers were used in the PCR. Clones were read by immunoSEQ multiplex PCR, and TCRdb kept only the in-frame ones, dropping some. The table includes about 120,000 clones, approximately 68% detected once. In its sample, this clone was seen once. Its antigen is unknown. Sequences were obtained from PBMCs. This rearrangement joins TRBV2 to TRBJ2-1, with 8 positions matching TRBD2. This clonotype was obtained from a man aged 30 to 45 in good health and CMV-seropositive. The CDR3 DNA is TGTGCCAGCAAGCGGGAGACGGTAAATGAGCAGTTCTTC. Translating gives CASKRETVNEQFF.